The rows below give T cell receptor beta chains drawn from one sample of a study of control samples from healthy donors and cancer patients. Produced via immunoSEQ multiplex PCR; TCRdb's table is partial and in-frame only. The data show around 94,000 clones, roughly 86% seen once. Source material: blood. The receptors were sampled from a woman aged 45-65 years in good health. CDR3s include the opening cysteine and the closing phenylalanine or tryptophan. D genes are given only for firm matches. Rows may omit the clone size; those that give it use once, few, many or a size class.

length	D	V	size	J	DNA	CDR3
17	.	TRBV11-2	once	TRBJ1-2	TGTGCCAGCAGCTTAGGAGGGCTTTCGGCCAGGCTATATGGCTACACCTTC	CASSLGGLSARLYGYTF
14	.	TRBV7-7	.	TRBJ2-1	TGTGCCAGCAGCTTAGAGGGCAGGGACAATGAGCAGTTCTTC	CASSLEGRDNEQFF
13	.	TRBV7-9	.	TRBJ1-3	TGTGCCAGCAGCGAGCTCTTCGGAAACACCATATATTTT	CASSELFGNTIYF
16	.	TRBV9	.	TRBJ1-3	TGTGCCAGCGGAGCCGGTGCCGGGGGTTCTGGAAACACCATATATTTT	CASGAGAGGSGNTIYF
14	.	TRBV28	once	TRBJ2-3	TGTGCCACAAAAACAAGTCTTAGCACAGATACGCAGTATTTT	CATKTSLSTDTQYF
17	.	TRBV11-3	once	TRBJ2-7	TGTGCCAGCAGCTTAGTTCCTTCATGGACACAGGTCTACGAGCAGTACTTC	CASSLVPSWTQVYEQYF
14	TRBD1	TRBV4-3	once	TRBJ2-4	TGCGCCAGCAGCCAGGTACGACAGGGAAGAATTCAGTACTTC	CASSQVRQGRIQYF
18	TRBD1	TRBV9	.	TRBJ1-4	TGTGCCAGCAGCCCCGCCCCCGGGACAGGGGCGACTAATGAAAAACTGTTTTTT	CASSPAPGTGATNEKLFF
19	TRBD2	TRBV19	.	TRBJ2-3	TGTGCCAGTACCCCGGGGGTAGCGGGGGGCCTCGGGGGCACAGATACGCAGTATTTT	CASTPGVAGGLGGTDTQYF
14	TRBD1	TRBV9	.	TRBJ2-1	TGTGCCAGCAGCCCCCGGACAGGGGCTGGTGAGCAGTTCTTC	CASSPRTGAGEQFF
17	.	TRBV19	.	TRBJ1-2	TGTGCCAGTAGTCCTCCTACTCAGGTCAGAGGTGGTCGATCCTACACCTTC	CASSPPTQVRGGRSYTF
20	TRBD1	TRBV6-2/TRBV6-3	.	TRBJ2-3	TGTGCCAGCAGTTACATCATTGGTGGACAGGGGGAAGAAGGGGTAGATACGCAGTATTTT	CASSYIIGGQGEEGVDTQYF
15	.	TRBV7-3	.	TRBJ2-7	TGTGCCAGCAGCTTAGGGCTAGCGCCTTCCTACGAGCAGTACTTC	CASSLGLAPSYEQYF
13	.	TRBV18	.	TRBJ1-5	TGTGCCAGCGCCCCCCGGACAGATCAGCCCCAGCATTTT	CASAPRTDQPQHF
17	TRBD1	TRBV28	.	TRBJ1-3	TGTGCCAGCAGTAGGACAGGGACCACCCTCTCTGGAAACACCATATATTTT	CASSRTGTTLSGNTIYF
15	.	TRBV11-2	.	TRBJ1-1	TGTGCCAGCAGCTATGCCAGCACGACGAACGCTGAAGCTTTCTTT	CASSYASTTNAEAFF
13	.	TRBV7-9	.	TRBJ1-1	TGTGCCAGCAGCCTGACACCGAACACTGAAGCTTTCTTT	CASSLTPNTEAFF
14	TRBD2	TRBV6-2/TRBV6-3	.	TRBJ2-3	TGTGCCAGCACCCCAGCGGGGGCCACAGATACGCAGTATTTT	CASTPAGATDTQYF
16	.	TRBV11-2	.	TRBJ1-3	TGTGCCAGCAGCTCTCATCACGGGGGGGCGGTAAACACCATATATTTT	CASSSHHGGAVNTIYF
14	TRBD1	TRBV7-2	.	TRBJ1-2	TGTGCCAGCAGCTTAGAGGGACAGGGGACGGGCTACACCTTC	CASSLEGQGTGYTF
12	.	TRBV23-1	.	TRBJ2-2	TGCGCCAGCAGTCGAAACACCGGGGAGCTGTTTTTT	CASSRNTGELFF
15	.	TRBV5-6	.	TRBJ2-4	TGTGCCAGCAGCTTGCGGATCTTAGCCAAAAACATTCAGTACTTC	CASSLRILAKNIQYF
14	.	TRBV27	once	TRBJ2-1	TGTGCCACCCGACAGGGGCGGGGGAGCAATGAGCAGTTCTTC	CATRQGRGSNEQFF
15	.	TRBV11-2	.	TRBJ1-5	TGTGCCAGCAGCTTAGGGGCCAGGACCAATCAGCCCCAGCATTTT	CASSLGARTNQPQHF
16	TRBD1	TRBV28	.	TRBJ1-3	TGTGCCAGCAACTCCTTCGGGACAGGAGTTGGAAACACCATATATTTT	CASNSFGTGVGNTIYF
13	.	TRBV29-1	.	TRBJ2-3	TGCAGCGTTGAAGAACAGGCGGCAGATACGCAGTATTTT	CSVEEQAADTQYF
16	.	TRBV13	.	TRBJ1-2	TGTGCCAGCAGCACAAACCCGGGACCGACGAACTATGGCTACACCTTC	CASSTNPGPTNYGYTF
12	TRBD1	TRBV20-1	once	TRBJ1-5	TGCAGTGCTAGTCAGGGGGATCAGCCCCAGCATTTT	CSASQGDQPQHF
17	TRBD1	TRBV4-2	.	TRBJ1-5	TGTGCCAGCAGCCAAGAGCCCCGGGGGACAGGTCCTCAGCCCCAGCATTTT	CASSQEPRGTGPQPQHF
15	.	TRBV28	.	TRBJ2-1	TGTGCCAGCAGCGGGACTTTAATCATTGTCGATGAGCAGTTCTTC	CASSGTLIIVDEQFF
13	TRBD1	TRBV18	once	TRBJ1-4	TGTGCCAGTTCCCCGGGACAGGGGGAAAAACTGTTTTTT	CASSPGQGEKLFF
17	TRBD2	TRBV9	.	TRBJ2-1	TGTGCCAGCAGCGCCTCGGGAGCGGGAGGGGCGGAAAATGAGCAGTTCTTC	CASSASGAGGAENEQFF
16	TRBD2	TRBV7-9	.	TRBJ2-1	TGTGCCAGCAGCTTAGGTCCAGCGGGAGGCAACAATGAGCAGTTCTTC	CASSLGPAGGNNEQFF
15	.	TRBV18	.	TRBJ2-5	TGTGCCAGCTCACCACTTAAAGGGGTCCAAGAGACCCAGTACTTC	CASSPLKGVQETQYF
14	.	TRBV6-2/TRBV6-3	.	TRBJ2-1	TGTGCCAGCAGTAGGGGGAACTCCTACAATGAGCAGTTCTTC	CASSRGNSYNEQFF
15	.	TRBV7-3	.	TRBJ1-2	TGTGCCAGCAGCTTATATAACAGGGTAAGTTATGGCTACACCTTC	CASSLYNRVSYGYTF
14	.	TRBV29-1	.	TRBJ2-2	TGCAGCGTTGAAGAACCCAGGGGAACCGGGGAGCTGTTTTTT	CSVEEPRGTGELFF
14	TRBD1	TRBV29-1	few	TRBJ1-1	TGCAGCGTTGAAGCCTCAGGGGGGAACACTGAAGCTTTCTTT	CSVEASGGNTEAFF
15	TRBD1	TRBV29-1	.	TRBJ1-1	TGCAGCGCTGTACTCGCCGGGACAGCGAACACTGAAGCTTTCTTT	CSAVLAGTANTEAFF
17	TRBD2	TRBV3-1/TRBV3-2	.	TRBJ2-1	TGTGCCAGCAGCCAAGCCGGACTAGCGGGGGGTTCCAATGAGCAGTTCTTC	CASSQAGLAGGSNEQFF
13	.	TRBV27	once	TRBJ1-1	TGTGCCAGCAGTTTAGGGGTAAATGCTGAAGCTTTCTTT	CASSLGVNAEAFF
17	.	TRBV7-3	.	TRBJ2-3	TGTGCCAGCAGCTTGGTGGTCGGCAGGTTTAGCACAGATACGCAGTATTTT	CASSLVVGRFSTDTQYF
16	TRBD2	TRBV15	.	TRBJ2-1	TGTGCCACCAGCAGTTCTGCGGGAGGGGGTAGGAATGAGCAGTTCTTC	CATSSSAGGGRNEQFF
16	.	TRBV6-6	.	TRBJ1-1	TGTGCCAGCTCCTCGCGGCAGGGTCCCTTGAACACTGAAGCTTTCTTT	CASSSRQGPLNTEAFF
15	.	TRBV11-3	.	TRBJ2-2	TGTGCCAGCAGTGATCCCCGGCGGGGAGCCGGGGAGCTGTTTTTT	CASSDPRRGAGELFF
13	.	TRBV6-5	.	TRBJ2-1	TGTGCCAGCAGTTACGCCCGGGGGGCGGAGCAGTTCTTC	CASSYARGAEQFF
15	.	TRBV9	.	TRBJ1-1	TGTGCCAGCAGCGTAGGTTGGCAGGTAAACACTGAAGCTTTCTTT	CASSVGWQVNTEAFF
15	.	TRBV7-3	once	TRBJ2-3	TGTGCCAGCAGCTTAAAAATCGGAAGCACAGATACGCAGTATTTT	CASSLKIGSTDTQYF
13	.	TRBV11-3	.	TRBJ2-2	TGTGCCAGCAGCTTAGGGGCCGGGAGGGAGCTGTTTTTT	CASSLGAGRELFF
17	TRBD1	TRBV27	.	TRBJ2-1	TGTGCCAGCAGATCGACCACGAGAGGGACAGCCTACAATGAGCAGTTCTTC	CASRSTTRGTAYNEQFF
12	.	TRBV28	.	TRBJ1-5	TGTGCCAGCAGTATACTAAATCAGCCCCAGCATTTT	CASSILNQPQHF
11	.	TRBV6-5	.	TRBJ2-5	TGTGCCAGCAGCCGACAAGAGACCCAGTACTTC	CASSRQETQYF
14	TRBD1	TRBV19	.	TRBJ1-2	TGTGCCAGTAGTAAGGGACAGAGAGGAGATGGCTACACCTTC	CASSKGQRGDGYTF
13	.	TRBV3-1/TRBV3-2	few	TRBJ2-5	TGTGCCAGCAGACCTAGGGCCCAAGAGACCCAGTACTTC	CASRPRAQETQYF
15	TRBD1	TRBV27	.	TRBJ1-6	TGTGCCAGCAGTCCTGGGACAGGCGGGGGATCACCCCTCCACTTT	CASSPGTGGGSPLHF
14	.	TRBV28	.	TRBJ2-7	TGTGCCAGCAGTTTTCGCACCGGGGACTACGAGCAGTACTTC	CASSFRTGDYEQYF
14	.	TRBV3-1/TRBV3-2	.	TRBJ2-5	TGTGCCAGCAGCTTCTGGGGCGCCCAAGAGACCCAGTACTTC	CASSFWGAQETQYF
15	TRBD2	TRBV11-2	few	TRBJ2-6	TGTGCCAGCAGCTTCGGGGGGGCTGGGGCCAACGTCCTGACTTTC	CASSFGGAGANVLTF
16	TRBD1	TRBV12-5	once	TRBJ2-3	TGTGCTAGTGGTTTGGCCGGGACAGGGGGCACAGATACGCAGTATTTT	CASGLAGTGGTDTQYF
17	TRBD2	TRBV7-2	.	TRBJ2-4	TGTGCCAGCAGCTTAGAGGGGACTAGAGCGGGACGGAACATTCAGTACTTC	CASSLEGTRAGRNIQYF